The 25 T cell receptor beta chains below all came from one sample that was sequenced in a study of blood T cell repertoires in COVID-19. Generated by immunoSEQ multiplex PCR, the TCRdb table keeps only in-frame clones and is missing some. In the table there are about half a million clones, approximately 86% of which are singletons. Specimen: PBMCs or T cells enriched from blood (not recorded which). These receptors all come from an older woman who had recovered from COVID-19.

The V call is TRBV4-1, the J call TRBJ1-4, with a tentative D call TRBD1 (5 bases). The CDR3 sequence is 14 residues long. The V end was cut by 0 bases, the J end by 6 bases, with 8 bases between. Germline assignment: CDR1 MGHRA and CDR2 YSYEKL. CDR3 sequence reads: CASSQDWGDEKLFF. CDR3 in DNA: TGCGCCAGCAGCCAAGACTGGGGGGATGAAAAACTGTTTTTT.

The chain carries TRBV15 and TRBJ1-1; TRBD1 agrees at 8 bases. The ends lost 1 base at V and 7 bases at J; junction bases unmatched: 8. CDR1 is LNHNV, CDR2 YYDKDF, per germline (reference sequence). The CDR3 runs 15 residues. The CDR3 reads CATSRATGVFGEAFF. CDR3 bases: TGTGCCACCAGCAGAGCGACAGGGGTTTTCGGTGAAGCTTTCTTT.

The rearrangement uses TRBV9 and TRBJ1-2; D perhaps matches TRBD1 (6 bases). There are 14 residues in the CDR3. V was clipped by 0 bases and J by 7 bases, with 13 bases between them. Germline CDR1 is SGDLS and CDR2 is YYNGEE. The CDR3 coding sequence is TGTGCCAGCAGCGTAGCTACTGGCAGGGGTGGCTACACCTTC. It is translated as CASSVATGRGGYTF.

The chain recombines TRBV28 with TRBJ2-2, with TRBD1 identical over 7 bases. Germline V gives CDR1 MDHEN, CDR2 SYDVKM. The CDR3 totals 14 residues. V was pared by 4 bases and J by 5 bases, with 4 bases of the junction left unmatched. The CDR3 coding sequence is TGTGCCAGCAGTTCGGGACAGAGAACCGGGGAGCTGTTTTTT. Amino acid sequence: CASSSGQRTGELFF. Looking up the rest from reference TRBV28 and TRBJ2-2 gives the full variable domain: DVKVTQSSRYLVKRTGEKVFLECVQDMDHENMFWYRQDPGLGLRLIYFSYDVKMKEKGDIPEGYSVSREKKERFSLILESASTNQTSMYLCASSSGQRTGELFFGEGSRLTVL.

The rearrangement joins TRBV5-1 to TRBJ2-6; D unresolved. Germline V gene sequence: CDR1 SGHRS, CDR2 YFSETQ. V lost 8 bases and J 0 bases, leaving 9 bases between the germline ends. The CDR3 spans 14 residues. This CDR3 is CASREPSGANVLTF. The CDR3 bases are TGCGCCAGTAGAGAGCCCTCTGGGGCCAACGTCCTGACTTTC.

This clone was seen only once. The gene calls are TRBV6-1 and TRBJ1-2; no firm D call. This CDR3 has 15 residues. Germline V gene data show CDR1 as MNHNS and CDR2 as SASEGT. V lost 2 bases, J lost 7 bases, and 17 bases lay in between. The CDR3 DNA reads as TGTGCCAGCAGTGAATGGTCCCTCGGTGAGAGTGGCTACACCTTC. Its protein is CASSEWSLGESGYTF.

The CDR3 reads CASSVTSAGPEQFF. The CDR3 nucleotides read TGTGCCAGCAGCGTTACTAGCGCCGGGCCCGAGCAGTTCTTC. The gene calls are TRBV2 and TRBJ2-1; 7 nucleotides align to TRBD2. Germline CDR1 reads SNHLY; CDR2 reads FYNNEI. This CDR3 is built from 14 residues. The trim removed 6 bases at V and 10 bases at J, leaving 12 bases unmatched.

The rearrangement joins TRBV5-1 to TRBJ2-3, with TRBD2 as a possible D gene (6 bases). The V end was cut by 1 base, the J end by 4 bases, with 10 bases between. Germline V gene sequence: CDR1 SGHRS, CDR2 YFSETQ. CDR3 length: 14 residues. Written as DNA, the CDR3 is TGCGCCAGCAGCTTGAGGCGGGGATCAGATACGCAGTATTTT. Its translation: CASSLRRGSDTQYF.

The chain carries TRBV12-3 or TRBV12-4 and TRBJ1-1; unclear D gene. Trimming stripped 6 bases from V and 1 base from J, with 9 bases between. The CDR3 length is 13 residues. The CDR3 sequence: CASRGQENTEAFF. The DNA for the CDR3 is TGTGCCAGCAGGGGCCAGGAGAACACTGAAGCTTTCTTT.

The rearrangement joins TRBV7-9 to TRBJ1-2; a possible D gene is TRBD1 (5 bases). The CDR3 is 16 amino acids. V was trimmed by 0 bases and J by 8 bases, leaving 19 bases between them. The germline V gene encodes CDR1 SEHNR and CDR2 FQNEAQ (reference sequence). The CDR3 protein is CASSLARGGNLWGYTF. CDR3 nucleotide sequence: TGTGCCAGCAGCTTAGCGCGGGGGGGTAACCTATGGGGCTACACCTTC.

The V and J genes are TRBV10-2 and TRBJ2-1, with TRBD2 matching over 10 bases. CDR3 length: 15 amino acids. Germline V gene sequence: CDR1 WSHSY, CDR2 SAAADI. V trimming: 5 bases; J trimming: 5 bases; junction bases outside the gene matches: 6. The CDR3 reads CASSSWGTSDNEQFF. In DNA form, the CDR3 reads TGCGCCAGCAGTTCTTGGGGGACTAGCGACAATGAGCAGTTCTTC.

The sample holds one count of this clone. The V call is TRBV9, the J call TRBJ1-4; perhaps TRBD1 as D (5 bases). The CDR3 runs 17 residues. Germline assignment: CDR1 SGDLS and CDR2 YYNGEE. V was cut by 3 bases and J by 5 bases, with 20 bases left in between. The CDR3 spells CASSESLQGGGNEKLFF. CDR3 sequence (DNA): TGTGCCAGCAGCGAGTCGCTGCAGGGTGGGGGGAATGAAAAACTGTTTTTT.

The V call is TRBV6-5, the J call TRBJ2-7; maybe TRBD2 (5 bases). Looked up from germline, CDR1 is MNHEY and CDR2 is SVGAGI. V lost 11 bases and J lost 0, with 14 bases in between. The length of the CDR3 is 13 residues. The CDR3 spells CAALEVGSYEQYF. CDR3 nucleotide sequence: TGTGCCGCCCTGGAGGTCGGCTCCTACGAGCAGTACTTC.

V is TRBV6-5 and J is TRBJ1-4, with D unresolved. V was clipped by 2 bases and J by 2 bases, with 12 bases between them. From germline, CDR1 is MNHEY and CDR2 SVGAGI. The CDR3 has 16 amino acids. CDR3 sequence (DNA): TGTGCCAGCAGTTACGGCCCCCCGCATACTAATGAAAAACTGTTTTTT. The encoded protein is CASSYGPPHTNEKLFF.

The chain links TRBV19 to TRBJ1-5; D gene unclear. Trimming pared 6 bases from V and 2 bases from J, leaving 8 bases between. CDR3 length equals 13 residues. Germline assignment: CDR1 LNHDA and CDR2 SQIVND (reference sequence). The CDR3 coding sequence is TGTGCCAGTAGAATGGGCGGCAATCAGCCCCAGCATTTT. Its translation: CASRMGGNQPQHF.

The gene calls are TRBV2 and TRBJ1-6, with D possibly TRBD1 on 5 matching bases. Germline CDR1 SNHLY, CDR2 FYNNEI. Trimming shortened V by 9 bases and J by 7 bases, and 10 bases separated the two germline ends. CDR3 length: 12 amino acids. This chain's CDR3 is CARQGNNSPLHF. Written as DNA, the CDR3 is TGTGCCAGGCAGGGTAACAATTCACCCCTCCACTTT.

This chain links TRBV10-1 with TRBJ1-6, with a possible D match to TRBD1 (5 bases). Germline V gene data show CDR1 as WNHNN and CDR2 as SYGVQD (reference sequence). The length of the CDR3 is 15 residues. The V end was cut by 11 bases, the J end by 0 bases, with 14 bases between. The CDR3, as DNA: TGCGCCGGAATACGGGGGAGCTCCTATAATTCACCCCTCCACTTT. It translates to CAGIRGSSYNSPLHF.

The V call is TRBV6-5, the J call TRBJ2-7; TRBD1 matches 9 bases. This CDR3 is built from 14 residues. Germline loops: CDR1 MNHEY, CDR2 SVGAGI. Losses at the gene ends were 7 bases for V and 2 bases for J; bases not matched to a gene: 6. In DNA form, the CDR3 reads TGTGCCAGCAACTACAGGGGGCCGGCCTACGAGCAGTACGTC. This codes for CASNYRGPAYEQYV.

The chain has TRBV10-2 and TRBJ1-6; 7 nucleotides agree with TRBD1. Germline assignment: CDR1 WSHSY and CDR2 SAAADI. V was clipped by 8 bases and J by 4 bases; unmatched bases: 2. This CDR3 is 13 amino acids long. CDR3 region: CASQTGYNSPLHF. Written as DNA, the CDR3 is TGCGCCAGCCAGACAGGGTATAATTCACCCCTCCACTTT.

This chain joins TRBV19 and TRBJ1-2; D is possibly TRBD1 (5 bases). The CDR3 is 15 residues long. The V gene lost 6 bases and the J gene lost 2 bases, with 16 bases spanning the gap. Germline CDR1 LNHDA, CDR2 SQIVND (reference sequence). The CDR3 loop reads CASSPGAGINYGYTF. The CDR3 nucleotides read TGTGCCAGTAGCCCCGGGGCGGGGATCAACTATGGCTACACCTTC.

This clone has a single count. This chain links TRBV5-1 with TRBJ2-1, with D possibly TRBD1 on 6 matching bases. V was cut by 2 bases and J by 0 bases, with 12 bases left in between. This CDR3 is 16 amino acids long. CDR1 and CDR2 (germline): SGHRS, YFSETQ. The CDR3 spells CASSLSGQSSYNEQFF. CDR3 nucleotide sequence: TGCGCCAGCAGCTTATCTGGACAGAGCTCCTACAATGAGCAGTTCTTC. The whole variable domain, remainder taken from reference TRBV5-1 and TRBJ2-1, is KAGVTQTPRYLIKTRGQQVTLSCSPISGHRSVSWYQQTPGQGLQFLFEYFSETQRNKGNFPGRFSGRQFSNSRSEMNVSTLELGDSALYLCASSLSGQSSYNEQFFGPGTRLTVL.

The rearrangement links TRBV6-5 to TRBJ1-2; 7 nucleotides match TRBD1. With V trimmed by 8 bases and J by 8 bases, 17 bases remained unmatched. This CDR3 is 15 amino acids long. Germline values: CDR1 MNHEY, CDR2 SVGAGI. The DNA for the CDR3 is TGTGCCAGCTCCGTTCATGCAAGACAGGGTGAAGGCTACACCTTC. Its translation: CASSVHARQGEGYTF.

This clone was observed a handful of times. This chain uses TRBV19 with TRBJ2-3; 8 nucleotides align to TRBD2. V shed 6 bases and J 2 bases; nucleotides not matched to a gene: 4. Germline V CDR1 and CDR2: LNHDA, SQIVND (reference sequence). The CDR3 sequence is 14 residues long. Written as DNA, the CDR3 is TGTGCCAGTAGGCCGGGGGGGCTCACAGATACGCAGTATTTT. It is translated as CASRPGGLTDTQYF.

This chain links TRBV7-9 with TRBJ2-2, with a possible D match to TRBD2 (6 bases). This CDR3 has 14 residues. Germline V gives CDR1 SEHNR, CDR2 FQNEAQ (reference sequence). The V end lost 9 bases, the J end lost 6 bases, and 17 bases lay between the germline ends. For the CDR3, the DNA is TGTGCCAGTACTCTGGGGGGATCGGCCGGGGAGCTGTTTTTT. Translated, it gives CASTLGGSAGELFF.

The chain uses TRBV12-5 and TRBJ2-7; TRBD1 agrees at 12 bases. The germline CDR1 and CDR2 sequences are LGHNT and FRNRAP. The CDR3 is made up of 17 amino acids. After removal of 2 bases from V and 3 bases from J, the junction contained 8 bases not matched to a gene. The CDR3 here is CASGLSSGTGGNYEQYF. CDR3 in DNA: TGTGCTAGTGGTTTGAGCTCCGGGACAGGGGGCAACTACGAGCAGTACTTC.